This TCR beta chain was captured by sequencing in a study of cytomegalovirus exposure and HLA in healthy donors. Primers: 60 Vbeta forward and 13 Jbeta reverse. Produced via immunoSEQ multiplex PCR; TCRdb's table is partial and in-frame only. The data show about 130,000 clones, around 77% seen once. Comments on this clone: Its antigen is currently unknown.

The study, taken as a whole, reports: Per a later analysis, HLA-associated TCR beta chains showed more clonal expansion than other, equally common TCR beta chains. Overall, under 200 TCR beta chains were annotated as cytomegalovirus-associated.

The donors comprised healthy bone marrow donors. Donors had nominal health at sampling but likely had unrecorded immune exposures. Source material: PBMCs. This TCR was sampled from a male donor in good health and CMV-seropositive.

The CDR3 loop is CATKRGGGPIEQFF. The CDR3 DNA follows: TGTGCCACCAAGCGGGGGGGCGGTCCCATTGAGCAGTTCTTC. V gene TRBV13 combines with J gene TRBJ2-1; 10 nucleotides line up with TRBD2. CDR1 is PRHDT, CDR2 FYEKMQ, per germline (reference sequence). This CDR3 has 14 residues. The ends lost 10 bases at V and 9 bases at J; junction bases unmatched: 12. Variable domain in full (rest from reference TRBV13 and TRBJ2-1): AAGVIQSPRHLIKEKRETATLKCYPIPRHDTVYWYQQGPGQDPQFLISFYEKMQSDKGSIPDRFSAQQFSDYHSELNMSSLELGDSALYFCATKRGGGPIEQFFGPGTRLTVL.